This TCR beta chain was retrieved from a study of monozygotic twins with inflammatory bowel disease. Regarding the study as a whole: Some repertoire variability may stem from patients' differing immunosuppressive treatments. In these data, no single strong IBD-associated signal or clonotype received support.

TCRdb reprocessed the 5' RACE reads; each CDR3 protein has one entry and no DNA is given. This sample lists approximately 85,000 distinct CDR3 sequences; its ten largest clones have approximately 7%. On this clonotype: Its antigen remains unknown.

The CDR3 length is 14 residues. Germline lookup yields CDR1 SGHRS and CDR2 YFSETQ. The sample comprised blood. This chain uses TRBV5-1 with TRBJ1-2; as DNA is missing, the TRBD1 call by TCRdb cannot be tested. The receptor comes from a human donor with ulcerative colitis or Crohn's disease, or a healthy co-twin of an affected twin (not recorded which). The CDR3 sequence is CASSSVGGTAGYTF.